These 21 T cell receptor beta chains were sequenced from one sample in a study of cytomegalovirus exposure and HLA in healthy donors. It was with 60 Vbeta and 13 Jbeta primers that the PCR ran. Sequenced by immunoSEQ multiplex PCR; TCRdb stores in-frame clones only, minus some. The sample yields approximately 170,000 clones, around 79% seen once. The sequencing sample was made of PBMCs. These TCRs come from a male donor in good health and CMV-seropositive.

DNA for the CDR3: TGTGCCAGCAGCTTGTACAGAGGGAGTTCACCCCTCCACTTT. This codes for CASSLYRGSSPLHF. The chain joins TRBV5-4 to TRBJ1-6, with unresolved D. This CDR3 region has 14 residues. Trimming removed 1 base from V and 9 bases from J, with 11 bases in between. Germline-derived CDR1 and CDR2 are SGHNT and YYREEE (reference sequence).

For the CDR3, the DNA is TGTGCCAGCAGCGTCAGTCTCCGGGGACAGGGGGCCGAGGAGACCCAGTACTTC. Translated, it gives CASSVSLRGQGAEETQYF. The rearrangement joins TRBV9 to TRBJ2-5, with 12 bases that match TRBD1. The CDR3 is 18 amino acids. The ends lost 2 bases at V and 5 bases at J; junction bases unmatched: 13. Germline CDR1 SGDLS, CDR2 YYNGEE.

The chain links TRBV6-6 to TRBJ2-1, with D possibly TRBD2 on 6 matching bases. This CDR3 is 13 amino acids long. V lost 4 bases and J lost 6, with 10 bases in between. Germline CDR1 is MNHNY and CDR2 is SVGAGI (reference sequence). CDR3 residues: CASSSLLANEQFF. The CDR3 coding sequence is TGTGCCAGCAGTTCCTTACTAGCCAATGAGCAGTTCTTC.

The rearrangement links TRBV27 to TRBJ1-6, with D perhaps TRBD1 (6 bases). This CDR3 has 15 amino acids. V lost 2 bases, J lost 8 bases, and 13 bases lay in between. Looked up from germline, CDR1 is MNHEY and CDR2 is SMNVEV (reference sequence). The CDR3 DNA reads as TGTGCCAGCAGTTTAGGCAGGGGAATTCATTCACCCCTCCACTTT. Translation: CASSLGRGIHSPLHF.

The gene calls are TRBV5-4 and TRBJ2-7; D gene unclear. The CDR3 covers 14 residues. The V gene's germline CDR1 is SGHNT and CDR2 YYREEE (reference sequence). Trimming stripped 4 bases from V and 6 bases from J, with 17 bases between. The CDR3 coding sequence is TGTGCCAGCAGCCGCCGAGAGGCCCCCGGCGAGCAGTACTTC. Translation: CASSRREAPGEQYF. The whole variable domain, remainder taken from reference TRBV5-4 and TRBJ2-7, is ETGVTQSPTHLIKTRGQQVTLRCSSQSGHNTVSWYQQALGQGPQFIFQYYREEENGRGNFPPRFSGLQFPNYSSELNVNALELDDSALYLCASSRREAPGEQYFGPGTRLTVT.

The chain couples TRBV30 to TRBJ2-1; 10 bases match TRBD2. The CDR3 length is 15 residues. Germline V gene sequence: CDR1 GTSNPN, CDR2 SVGIG (reference sequence). The V and J ends lost 3 bases and 5 bases, in that order; junction bases with no gene match: 7. The DNA of the CDR3 is TGTGCCTGGAGACCTCTAGCGGGGGCCAACAATGAGCAGTTCTTC. Protein: CAWRPLAGANNEQFF. Looking up the rest from reference TRBV30 and TRBJ2-1 gives the full variable domain: SQTIHQWPATLVQPVGSPLSLECTVEGTSNPNLYWYRQAAGRGLQLLFYSVGIGQISSEVPQNLSASRPQDRQFILSSKKLLLSDSGFYLCAWRPLAGANNEQFFGPGTRLTVL.

The J gene is TRBJ2-7, the V gene TRBV5-5; TRBD2 might be the D (6 bases). Per germline, CDR1 SGHKS and CDR2 YYEKEE (reference sequence). Trimming took off 4 bases at V and 2 bases at J, with 10 bases between the two ends. The CDR3 sequence is 13 residues long. The CDR3 nucleotides are TGTGCCAGCAGCGCGGGACCCCCCTACGAGCAGTACTTC. This sequence encodes CASSAGPPYEQYF. The complete variable domain, with remaining parts taken from reference TRBV5-5 and TRBJ2-7, reads DAGVTQSPTHLIKTRGQQVTLRCSPISGHKSVSWYQQVLGQGPQFIFQYYEKEERGRGNFPDRFSARQFPNYSSELNVNALLLGDSALYLCASSAGPPYEQYFGPGTRLTVT.

This sequence joins TRBV7-3 and TRBJ1-2; tentatively, D is TRBD1 (6 bases). The V gene lost 5 bases and the J gene lost 5 bases, with 18 bases spanning the gap. The CDR3 totals 15 residues. CDR1 is SGHTA, CDR2 FQGTGA, per germline. The CDR3 region is CASSAETGSRYGYTF. CDR3 coding DNA: TGTGCCAGCAGCGCAGAAACAGGGAGCCGATATGGCTACACCTTC.

CDR3 region: CASSSGASTDTQYF. Written as DNA, the CDR3 is TGTGCCAGCTCTAGCGGGGCTAGCACAGATACGCAGTATTTT. The chain has TRBV2 and TRBJ2-3; 9 nucleotides line up with TRBD2. Germline loops: CDR1 SNHLY, CDR2 FYNNEI. J was trimmed by 0 bases and V by 8 bases; bases with no gene match: 3. The CDR3 spans 14 residues.

The chain couples TRBV11-1 to TRBJ2-5; D possibly corresponds to TRBD2 (7 bases). The CDR3 length is 15 residues. Looked up from germline, CDR1 is SGHAT and CDR2 is FQDESV (reference sequence). The V gene lost 0 bases and the J gene lost 5 bases, with 13 bases spanning the gap. In DNA, the CDR3 is TGTGCCAGCAGCTTAGCGGGGGGGCGAGGGGAGACCCAGTACTTC. This codes for CASSLAGGRGETQYF.

The chain combines TRBV2 with TRBJ1-1, with 7 bases that match TRBD1. This CDR3 spans 13 amino acids. V was pared by 7 bases and J by 1 base, with 3 bases of the junction left unmatched. From germline, CDR1 is SNHLY and CDR2 FYNNEI. The CDR3 DNA follows: TGTGCCAGCACATGGACAGGGAACACTGAAGCTTTCTTT. It specifies CASTWTGNTEAFF. The full variable domain, in which reference TRBV2 and TRBJ1-1 provide the parts outside the CDR3, is EPEVTQTPSHQVTQMGQEVILRCVPISNHLYFYWYRQILGQKVEFLVSFYNNEISEKSEIFDDQFSVERPDGSNFTLKIRSTKLEDSAMYFCASTWTGNTEAFFGQGTRLTVV.

This chain uses TRBV2 with TRBJ2-7; TRBD2 matches 7 bases. Trimming removed 2 bases from V and 7 bases from J; junction bases left unmatched: 2. CDR1 and CDR2 (germline): SNHLY, FYNNEI. This CDR3 comprises 12 residues. This chain's CDR3 is CASSETSEEQYF. For the CDR3, the DNA is TGTGCCAGCAGTGAAACTAGCGAGGAGCAGTACTTC.

The chain couples TRBV7-8 to TRBJ1-6; D uncertain. Trimming took 5 bases from V and 7 from J, leaving 18 bases between them. Germline V gives CDR1 SGHVS, CDR2 FQNEAQ. This CDR3 spans 16 amino acids. The CDR3 here is CASSHDTYGENSPLHF. In DNA form, the CDR3 reads TGTGCCAGCAGCCACGATACGTACGGAGAAAATTCACCCCTCCACTTT. The full variable domain, rest sourced from reference TRBV7-8 and TRBJ1-6, is GAGVSQSPRYKVAKRGQDVALRCDPISGHVSLFWYQQALGQGPEFLTYFQNEAQLDKSGLPSDRFFAERPEGSVSTLKIQRTQQEDSAVYLCASSHDTYGENSPLHFGNGTRLTVT.

The rearrangement links TRBV10-1 to TRBJ2-3, with TRBD2 identical over 9 bases. Germline V lookup: CDR1 WNHNN, CDR2 SYGVQD (reference sequence). This CDR3 is 19 amino acids long. The ends lost 7 bases at V and 3 bases at J; junction bases unmatched: 20. The CDR3 spells CASKRGAGGRVFRTDTQYF. The CDR3 region has the DNA TGCGCCAGCAAAAGAGGGGCGGGGGGGCGGGTTTTTAGGACAGATACGCAGTATTTT.

In its sample, this clone was seen once. The rearrangement joins TRBV7-9 to TRBJ2-5, with TRBD1 matching over 10 bases. V gave up 5 bases and J gave up 2 bases; unmatched junction bases: 11. The V gene's germline CDR1 is SEHNR and CDR2 FQNEAQ (reference sequence). CDR3 size: 17 residues. CDR3 sequence reads: CASSPQGGDRGQETQYF. DNA for the CDR3: TGTGCCAGCAGCCCCCAGGGCGGGGACAGGGGACAAGAGACCCAGTACTTC.

A remark on this clone: Compared with germline, one end of the junction differs, possibly owing to a read error. This sequence joins TRBV7-9 and TRBJ1-2, with D possibly matching TRBD1 (5 bases). Germline V gene sequence: CDR1 SEHNR, CDR2 FQNEAQ (reference sequence). The CDR3 extends over 16 amino acids. In DNA, the CDR3 is TGTTCCAGCAGCTTAGGTCGAATTGGGGGGTTCGACGGCTACACCTTC. As protein: CSSSLGRIGGFDGYTF.

This clone was detected only once. The chain links TRBV9 to TRBJ2-2, with D possibly matching TRBD2 (5 bases). Germline-derived CDR1 and CDR2 are SGDLS and YYNGEE. The CDR3 length is 16 residues. V was clipped by 4 bases and J by 0 bases, with 13 bases between them. CDR3 region: CASSPRETSNTGELFF. In nucleotides, the CDR3 is TGTGCCAGCAGCCCGAGGGAGACTTCGAACACCGGGGAGCTGTTTTTT.

This chain connects TRBV4-3 to TRBJ1-2; tentative D call: TRBD1 (6 bases). Trimming pared 4 bases from V and 4 bases from J, leaving 16 bases between. This CDR3 is 15 amino acids long. Germline V CDR1 and CDR2: LGHNA, YSLEER. The CDR3 DNA sequence: TGCGCCAGCAGCCCCATGAGGAGGGGGGGCTATGGCTACACCTTC. Translated, it gives CASSPMRRGGYGYTF.

This clone came up a few times. V and J are TRBV6-1 and TRBJ2-1; TRBD2 matches at 9 bases. The CDR3 sequence is 14 residues long. CDR1 is MNHNS and CDR2 is SASEGT in the germline V gene. V was pared by 6 bases and J by 7 bases, with 7 bases of the junction left unmatched. The CDR3: CASRTLAGENEQFF. As DNA, the CDR3 is TGTGCCAGCAGAACCTTAGCGGGGGAAAATGAGCAGTTCTTC.

V is TRBV2 and J is TRBJ2-3, with 7 bases identical to TRBD1. From germline, CDR1 is SNHLY and CDR2 FYNNEI. V shed 6 bases, J shed 0 bases, and the junction held 3 bases outside the gene matches. CDR3 length equals 14 residues. This chain's CDR3 is CASRDRSSTDTQYF. DNA of the CDR3: TGTGCCAGCAGGGACAGGTCTAGCACAGATACGCAGTATTTT.

This chain links TRBV10-3 with TRBJ1-1, with D perhaps TRBD1 (5 bases). Germline V lookup: CDR1 ENHRY, CDR2 SYGVKD. The germline V and J ends were trimmed by 3 bases and 1 base, with 9 bases remaining between them. CDR3 length: 14 amino acids. CDR3 in DNA: TGTGCCATCAGTGAAGGCAGGGAGAACACTGAAGCTTTCTTT. Protein: CAISEGRENTEAFF.